In its sample, the clone carrying this TCR beta chain was seen a few times. Antigen specificity is unknown. Libraries were prepared by immunoSEQ multiplex PCR; TCRdb keeps only in-frame clonotypes and omits some of them. The table shows 130,000 or so clones, with around nine tenths occurring only once. The CDR3 extends over 14 amino acids. Germline V lookup: CDR1 SNHLY, CDR2 FYNNEI. The V gene end was trimmed by 6 bases and the J gene end by 5 bases; junction bases not matched to a gene: 6. The data stem from a study of graft-versus-host responses after intestinal transplantation. The sequencing here drew on unstimulated CD4+ T cells sorted from spleen or lymph node cells, taken before intestinal transplant. The clonotype was recovered from a human donor who received an intestinal transplant. This rearrangement joins TRBV2 to TRBJ2-5, with TRBD2 matching over 10 bases. CDR3 nucleotides: TGTGCCAGCAGCCGAGCGGGAGGGTGGGAGACCCAGTACTTC. This encodes CASSRAGGWETQYF.